This T cell receptor beta chain was identified during a study of blood T cell repertoires in COVID-19 (TCRdb year 2020). Concerning the study at large: Samples covering the acute and convalescent phases of COVID-19 were provided by collaborators in the United States, Italy and Spain. The prospective study material was composed of cDNA or gDNA derived from T cells, B-cell-depleted T cells, or PBMCs. Deeply sampled blood TCRbeta repertoires from subjects exposed to, actively infected with, or recovered from COVID-19 were included in the dataset. A freely available public database, intended as a resource for researchers studying the immune response to SARS-CoV-2, is where the repertoires were released. The samples were drawn from the first 160 participants of the ongoing ImmuneRACE study and from 950 to 1,500 subjects provided by 6 global collaborators. The sample metadata nearly always contained a de-identified subject ID, COVID-19 status, age in years and sex. Where HLA class I and class II types were available, the types were taken from metadata supplied by the sample provider, not from assay-based typing. On the study overall, not on this receptor specifically: The amount of clinical and demographic metadata varied by source and participant and was provided uncurated.

TCRbeta CDR3 regions were amplified from genomic DNA using the immunoSEQ Assay, a bias-controlled multiplex PCR. The original pipeline was this. Within the assay, amplification of reference gene primers was used to estimate how many nucleated cells each sample contained. To quantify the absolute abundance of each unique TCRbeta CDR3 rearrangement, sequence reads were collapsed and filtered. For each sample, productive Simpson clonality was calculated as the square root of Simpson's diversity index over productive rearrangements. The table comes from immuneACCESS by way of TCRdb, which keeps in-frame sequences with V and J called. Part of the clones is missing from these tables; in studies checked, under half for an unresolved V gene and the rest for unknown reasons. Clone size and V and J calls were adopted from that table, with D and trimming inferred from the DNA. The sample table records about 140,000 clones; 75% to 90% of these occur just once. Clones ranked in the top ten supply 11% of the sample.

Participants in the prospective study were aged roughly 18 to 90 years, lived in over 20 United States geographic areas, and enrolled through a virtual design. In the prospective study, cohorts were assigned on the basis of participant-reported clinical history obtained from a screening survey and a study questionnaire. For ImmuneRACE Cohort 3, a participant was defined as recovered based on two consecutive negative NP/OP PCR tests, clearance by a healthcare professional, or resolution of symptoms. Mobile phlebotomists in the prospective study collected whole blood, serum and a nasopharyngeal or oropharyngeal swab from every participant. Prospective study participants could optionally give additional blood draws and questionnaires over a roughly 2-month period. Before DNA extraction, blood samples from the prospective study were shipped at room temperature or frozen. Trimming takes 2 bases off V and 7 bases off J; junction bases not matched to a gene: 7. The germline V gene gives CDR1 as MNHEY and CDR2 as SVGAGI. The CDR3 runs 15 amino acids, cysteine and phenylalanine included. The DNA shown is the 45-base CDR3, in frame from base 1.

About this clone itself: Its recognized antigen is unknown. Base qualities are not provided; no much larger clone lies one nucleotide away.

This chain is built from TRBV6-5 and TRBJ2-2; TRBD1 fits 7 bases in the junction. This clonotype was sampled from a man aged 55 to 69 who had recovered from COVID-19. The sample comprised PBMCs or T cells enriched from blood (not recorded which). The bases are TGTGCCAGCAGTTACCGTCAGGGGGTTTTCGGGGAGCTGTTTTTT. It is translated as CASSYRQGVFGELFF.